The 18 T cell receptor beta chains reported below all come from one sample, sequenced in a study of tumor and adjacent non-tumor tissue in lung cancer. The template was RNA from unsorted bulk tissue. The normal lung tissue was taken more than 3 cm from the tumor edge. The library came from three nested PCR rounds adapted from ARM-PCR protocols. One entry per CDR3 protein results from TCRdb running MiXCR on the multiplex PCR reads. The repertoire holds fewer than 100,000 distinct CDR3 sequences, with more than 75% as singletons. The sequenced sample was distant non-tumor lung tissue. Receptors were obtained from a woman aged 45-65 years with non-small cell lung cancer.

This sequence joins TRBV6-1 and TRBJ2-3; no clear D gene. This CDR3 is 12 amino acids long. The ends were cut back, 7 bases at V and 6 bases at J, with 11 bases in the middle. From germline, CDR1 is MNHNS and CDR2 SASEGT. CDR3 sequence: CASNETWDTQYF. The CDR3 DNA reads as TGTGCCAGCAATGAGACGTGGGATACGCAGTATTTT.

The chain links TRBV6-6 to TRBJ1-1, with unresolved D. There are 15 residues in the CDR3. Germline V lookup: CDR1 MNHNY, CDR2 SVGAGI (reference sequence). V was cut by 7 bases and J by 11 bases, with 26 bases left in between. Here the CDR3 DNA reads TGTGCCAGCAAGATTTGTGGACGGGGTGTTTTATGGGCTTTCTTT. Its translation: CASKICGRGVLWAFF.

This clonotype appeared many times. J is TRBJ2-1 and V is TRBV20-1, with D possibly matching TRBD2 (6 bases). The V end was cut by 3 bases, the J end by 9 bases, with 12 bases between. Germline V gene lookup returns CDR1 DFQATT and CDR2 SNEGSKA (reference sequence). CDR3 length equals 12 residues. The CDR3 sequence: CSASSLGGEQFF. The CDR3 DNA reads TGCAGTGCTAGTTCACTGGGGGGTGAGCAGTTCTTC.

This clonotype was found many times. CDR3 protein: CAWANGGRRTGELFF. CDR3 coding DNA: TGTGCCTGGGCCAATGGCGGGAGGCGGACCGGGGAGCTGTTTTTT. The chain carries TRBV30 and TRBJ2-2; 8 positions match TRBD2. This CDR3 is built from 15 residues. The germline CDR1 and CDR2 sequences are GTSNPN and SVGIG (reference sequence). After removal of 5 bases from V and 5 bases from J, the junction contained 10 bases not matched to a gene.

In regard to this clonotype: One junction end does not reproduce the germline sequence, and a read error may be involved. The gene calls are TRBV6-2 or TRBV6-3 and TRBJ1-3; D might be TRBD1 (5 bases). Germline CDR1 is MNHEY and CDR2 is SVGEGT. The CDR3 runs to 13 residues. Here the CDR3 DNA reads TGTACCATATCGGACAACTCTGGAGACACCATATATTTT. Translated: CTISDNSGDTIYF.

This clonotype was seen a single time. The J gene is TRBJ2-7, the V gene TRBV30; TRBD1 is a possible D gene (5 bases). This CDR3 is 17 amino acids long. The germline V and J ends were trimmed by 4 bases and 0 bases, with 22 bases remaining between them. The germline gives CDR1 GTSNPN, CDR2 SVGIG (reference sequence). CDR3 loop: CAWIRFFRGPDSYEQYF. In DNA form, the CDR3 reads TGTGCCTGGATACGTTTTTTTAGGGGTCCCGACTCCTACGAGCAGTACTTC. The full variable domain, in which reference TRBV30 and TRBJ2-7 provide the parts outside the CDR3, is SQTIHQWPATLVQPVGSPLSLECTVEGTSNPNLYWYRQAAGRGLQLLFYSVGIGQISSEVPQNLSASRPQDRQFILSSKKLLLSDSGFYLCAWIRFFRGPDSYEQYFGPGTRLTVT.

As to this clonotype: A read error may be the cause here, since a much bigger clone is one base away. The chain combines TRBV7-9 with TRBJ1-5, with D perhaps matching TRBD1 (6 bases). Trimming pared 7 bases from V and 4 bases from J, leaving 17 bases between. Germline-derived CDR1 and CDR2 are SEHNR and FQNEAQ (reference sequence). The CDR3 length is 15 residues. DNA for the CDR3: TGTGCCAGCAACTCCGAACTAACAGGGAATCAGCCCCAGCATTTT. It is translated as CASNSELTGNQPQHF. Filled out from reference TRBV7-9 and TRBJ1-5, the complete variable domain reads DTGVSQNPRHKITKRGQNVTFRCDPISEHNRLYWYRQTLGQGPEFLTYFQNEAQLEKSRLLSDRFSAERPKGSFSTLEIQRTEQGDSAMYLCASNSELTGNQPQHFGDGTRLSIL.

About this clonotype itself: Compared with germline, one end of the junction differs, possibly owing to a read error. This chain joins TRBV12-3 or TRBV12-4 and TRBJ2-7; D is perhaps TRBD1 or TRBD2 (6 bases each). The CDR3 extends over 15 amino acids. This chain's CDR3 is CVSSSRQEGSYEQYF. Here the CDR3 DNA reads TGTGTCAGTAGTTCCCGACAGGAGGGGTCCTACGAGCAGTACTTT.

In this sample, this clonotype turned up a few times. A much larger clone lies one base from this, so it may be a read error. This rearrangement joins TRBV30 to TRBJ2-1; D gene uncertain. Germline V gives CDR1 GTSNPN, CDR2 SVGIG (reference sequence). The CDR3 has 11 amino acids. The CDR3 coding sequence is TGTGCCTGGAGCTCCTGCAATGAGCAGTTCTTC. Encoded protein: CAWSSCNEQFF.

Comment on this clonotype: The conserved phenylalanine or tryptophan normally closing the CDR3 is absent here, so this likely arose from a read error. The chain employs TRBV6-1 and TRBJ2-5, with TRBD2 as a possible D gene (5 bases). The germline CDR1 and CDR2 sequences are MNHNS and SASEGT. This CDR3 region has 13 residues. In DNA, the CDR3 is TGTGCCAGTAGTGAAGCGTTCAGCGGGACCCAGTACCTC. Its translation is CASSEAFSGTQYL.

On this clonotype itself: The junction and the germline gene differ at one end; a read error may be behind it. V is TRBV11-3 and J is TRBJ2-3; 13 positions agree with TRBD2. Germline assignment: CDR1 SGHNT and CDR2 YENEEA. This CDR3 has 18 amino acids. Written as DNA, the CDR3 is TGTGCCTGCAGCGCAGGACTAGCGGGAGCAGGGGGCACAGATACGCAGTATTTT. Encoded protein: CACSAGLAGAGGTDTQYF.

This sequence joins TRBV11-2 and TRBJ2-1; 7 bases align to TRBD2. CDR3 length: 14 amino acids. Germline values: CDR1 SGHAT, CDR2 FQNNGV. In nucleotides, the CDR3 is TGTCCCGGCAGCTTTCATGGGGAGGGCAATGAGCAGTTCTTC. It translates to CPGSFHGEGNEQFF. Drawing the rest from reference TRBV11-2 and TRBJ2-1, the complete variable domain is EAGVAQSPRYKIIEKRQSVAFWCNPISGHATLYWYQQILGQGPKLLIQFQNNGVVDDSQLPKDRFSAERLKGVDSTLKIQPAKLEDSAVYLCPGSFHGEGNEQFFGPGTRLTVL.

Details on this clonotype: One end of the junction is discordant with germline, which a read error may explain. The CDR3 coding sequence is TGCGCTAGCAGTGATCCGAGTAGCGGGAGGGAGGGCGAGACCCAGTACTTC. It translates to CASSDPSSGREGETQYF. This sequence joins TRBV10-2 and TRBJ2-5; TRBD2 agrees at 11 bases. Germline V gives CDR1 WSHSY, CDR2 SAAADI. The length of the CDR3 is 17 residues.

On this clonotype: A much larger clone lies a single base off, so this may be a read error. The chain links TRBV7-2 to TRBJ2-7; D not resolved. There are 14 residues in the CDR3. From germline, CDR1 is SGHTA and CDR2 FQGNSA. CDR3 sequence (DNA): TGTGCCAGCGGCTTAAATGGCAGACACTACGAGCAGTACTTC. It is translated as CASGLNGRHYEQYF.

The chain has TRBV7-9 and TRBJ2-1; D remains ambiguous. Between the trimmed V and J ends, which lost 1 base and 7 bases, there was a span of 11 bases. CDR1 SEHNR and CDR2 FQNEAQ come from the germline V gene (reference sequence). This CDR3 has 14 residues. CDR3 DNA: TGTGCCAGCAGCTTAGGCTTAGGAATAAATGAGCAGTTCTTC. This translates into CASSLGLGINEQFF.

This clonotype was counted many times. The chain recombines TRBV20-1 with TRBJ2-7; TRBD1 agrees at 7 bases. CDR1 is DFQATT and CDR2 is SNEGSKA in the germline V gene (reference sequence). With V trimmed by 3 bases and J by 0 bases, 14 bases remained unmatched. There are 17 residues in the CDR3. Here the CDR3 reads CSARDRYRLSRSYEQYF. As DNA, the CDR3 is TGCAGTGCTAGGGACAGGTACCGCCTCTCCCGCTCCTACGAGCAGTACTTC.

In regard to this clonotype: The junction does not match germline at one end; this may be a read error. The chain combines TRBV4-2 with TRBJ2-3, with TRBD1 as a possible D gene (6 bases). From germline, CDR1 is LGHNA and CDR2 YNFKEQ. The CDR3 extends over 15 amino acids. CDR3 residues: CASNQETGNRNTQYF. Here the CDR3 DNA reads TGTGCCAGCAACCAAGAGACAGGCAACAGGAATACGCAGTATTTT.

Note on this clonotype: A read error is likely, as this CDR3 ends without the conserved phenylalanine or tryptophan. The rearrangement joins TRBV5-4 to TRBJ1-2, with D possibly being TRBD1 (5 bases). CDR1 SGHNT and CDR2 YYREEE come from the germline V gene (reference sequence). The CDR3 length is 14 residues. V lost 4 bases and J lost 3, with 13 bases in between. The CDR3 protein is CASSHLGTDYGYTV. CDR3 bases: TGTGCCAGCAGCCACTTAGGGACGGACTATGGCTACACCGTC.